The clone carrying this T cell receptor beta chain has just one count. The entry originates in a study of blood T cell repertoires in COVID-19. Overall study: Acute and convalescent COVID-19 samples came from the United States, Italy and Spain. PBMCs, B-cell-depleted T cells, or T cells were the source of the cDNA or gDNA that made up the material.

With 2 bases clipped from V and 4 bases from J, the junction kept 5 bases outside the gene matches. This CDR3 has 15 amino acids. Germline V gene sequence: CDR1 SGHDT, CDR2 YYEEEE. Sequenced by immunoSEQ multiplex PCR; TCRdb stores in-frame clones only, minus some. There are around 41,000 clones in the sample; approximately 83% occur only once, and about 48% lies in the top ten. Material for sequencing was peripheral blood. This clonotype originated in a woman older than 75 with acute or convalescent COVID-19. The chain couples TRBV5-6 to TRBJ1-4; 7 nucleotides agree with TRBD1. CDR3 loop: CASSFKGAGNEKLFF. In DNA, the CDR3 is TGTGCCAGCAGCTTTAAGGGGGCGGGTAATGAAAAACTGTTTTTT.